The TCR beta chain described here comes from a study of T-cell reconstitution after alpha-beta-depleted transplantation in children. Overall study findings and caveats: Several hundred graft clones that had expanded were reportedly the source of alpha-beta T cells about two months after transplant. Surviving recipient T cells and thymic progenitors accounted for the high day-60 TCRbeta diversity observed in some patients.

This clonotype was seen a few times. The antigen remains unidentified. Germline V gene data show CDR1 as SGHRS and CDR2 as YFSETQ. The CDR3 consists of 15 residues. The V end lost 0 bases, the J end lost 1 base, and 10 bases lay between the germline ends. Preparation of the TCRbeta library used unique molecular identifiers. TCRdb used MiXCR to reprocess the PCR reads, holding one entry per CDR3 protein. The data contain about 870,000 distinct CDR3 sequences, roughly 15% of them singletons. The TCR comes from a male patient younger than 18 who had a stem cell transplant for acute lymphoblastic leukemia, so the T cells may come from the graft donor. V is TRBV5-1 and J is TRBJ1-1; D unclear. Sequenced here: PBMCs, mostly from graft donor cells, sampled 360 days after TCRalphabeta/CD19-depleted stem cell transplant. In DNA, the CDR3 is TGCGCCAGCAGCTTGGGGGAGTGGAGGAACACTGAAGCTTTCTTT. Amino acid sequence: CASSLGEWRNTEAFF.